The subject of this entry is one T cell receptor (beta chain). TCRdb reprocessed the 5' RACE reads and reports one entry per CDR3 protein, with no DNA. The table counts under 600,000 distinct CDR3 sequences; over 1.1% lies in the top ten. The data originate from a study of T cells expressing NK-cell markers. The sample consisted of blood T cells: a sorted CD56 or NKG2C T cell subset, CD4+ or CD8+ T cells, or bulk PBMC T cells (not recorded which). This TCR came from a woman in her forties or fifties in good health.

The CDR3 reads CASSQAVIGSYEQYF. The V and J genes are TRBV4-1 and TRBJ2-7. Per germline, CDR1 MGHRA and CDR2 YSYEKL. The CDR3 consists of 15 residues.